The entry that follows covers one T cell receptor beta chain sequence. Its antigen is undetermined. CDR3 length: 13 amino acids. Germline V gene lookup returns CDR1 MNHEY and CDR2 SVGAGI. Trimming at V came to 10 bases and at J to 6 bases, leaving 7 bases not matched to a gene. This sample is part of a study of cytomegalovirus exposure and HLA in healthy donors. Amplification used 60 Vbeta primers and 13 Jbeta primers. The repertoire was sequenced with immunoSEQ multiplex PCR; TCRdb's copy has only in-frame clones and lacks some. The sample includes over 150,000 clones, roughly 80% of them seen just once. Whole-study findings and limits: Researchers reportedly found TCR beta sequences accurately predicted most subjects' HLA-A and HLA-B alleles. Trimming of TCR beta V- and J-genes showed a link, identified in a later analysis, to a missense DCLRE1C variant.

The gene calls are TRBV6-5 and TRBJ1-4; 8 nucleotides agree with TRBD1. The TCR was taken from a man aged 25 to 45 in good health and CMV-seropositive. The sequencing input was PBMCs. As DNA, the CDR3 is TGTGCCACCCAGGGGGCGAACGATGAAAAACTGTTTTTT. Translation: CATQGANDEKLFF.